Listed below are T cell receptor beta chains from one sample, sequenced in a study of blood T cell repertoires in COVID-19. Sequencing used immunoSEQ multiplex PCR; TCRdb keeps in-frame clones, though not all of them. The sample has 280,000 or so clones, 70% to 90% seen once. Material for sequencing was peripheral blood. The receptors were gathered from a woman aged 55-70 years with acute or convalescent COVID-19. CDR3s include the opening cysteine and the closing phenylalanine or tryptophan. A D gene is named only where the DNA matches it firmly. Not all rows give a size; the values are once, few, many and, for expanded clones, a class.

DNA | CDR3 | V | D | length | J | size
TGTGCCAGCAGGGGGTCCAGGGGACATAGCAATCAGCCCCAGCATTTT | CASRGSRGHSNQPQHF | TRBV28 | . | 16 | TRBJ1-5 | .
TGCGCCAGCAGCTTAGGACTAGCGGGGGACAATGAGCAGTTCTTC | CASSLGLAGDNEQFF | TRBV5-1 | TRBD2 | 15 | TRBJ2-1 | .
TGTGCCAGCAGCTTGACCCTACTAGCGGGGGGATCCAATGAGCAGTTCTTC | CASSLTLLAGGSNEQFF | TRBV5-4 | TRBD2 | 17 | TRBJ2-1 | once
TGTGCCAGCAGTCGGACTAGCGGGAGGGCCATAAATGAGCAGTTCTTC | CASSRTSGRAINEQFF | TRBV7-2 | TRBD2 | 16 | TRBJ2-1 | .
TGTGCCAGCAGTGAAGCGGGACTAAATTCACCCCTCCACTTT | CASSEAGLNSPLHF | TRBV6-1 | . | 14 | TRBJ1-6 | .
TGCGCCAGCAGCCCCGGACAGGCGACCTCCTATGGCTACACCTTC | CASSPGQATSYGYTF | TRBV5-1 | TRBD1 | 15 | TRBJ1-2 | .
TGTGCCATCAGTGGATCACGACAGGCATCGAACACTGAAGCTTTCTTT | CAISGSRQASNTEAFF | TRBV10-3 | . | 16 | TRBJ1-1 | .
TGTGCCAGCAGTTGGGACACCGATCAGCCCCAGCATTTT | CASSWDTDQPQHF | TRBV6-2/TRBV6-3 | . | 13 | TRBJ1-5 | .
TGTGCCAGCAGCGAAAAGAGGTATGGCTACACCTTC | CASSEKRYGYTF | TRBV9 | . | 12 | TRBJ1-2 | .
TGTGCCAGCAGTCCGGGAGGAAGTATGGCAGATACGCAGTATTTT | CASSPGGSMADTQYF | TRBV3-1/TRBV3-2 | TRBD2 | 15 | TRBJ2-3 | .
TGTGCCAGCAGCCACAGGGACTCTGGAAACACCATATATTTT | CASSHRDSGNTIYF | TRBV28 | . | 14 | TRBJ1-3 | .
TGTGCCAGCAGCCCTACAGGGAACACTGAAGCTTTCTTT | CASSPTGNTEAFF | TRBV7-9 | . | 13 | TRBJ1-1 | .
TGTGCCACCAGCAGAGAAGGTGGGCGAAGCACAGATACGCAGTATTTT | CATSREGGRSTDTQYF | TRBV15 | . | 16 | TRBJ2-3 | .
TGTGCCAGCAGCGTAGGGCCCGACTCGGGCACCGGGGAGCTGTTTTTT | CASSVGPDSGTGELFF | TRBV9 | . | 16 | TRBJ2-2 | .
TGTGCCAGCAGCCGACAGACCGGGGAGCTGTTTTTT | CASSRQTGELFF | TRBV7-2 | . | 12 | TRBJ2-2 | .
TGTGCCAGCAGCTTACCGGGGGGGACCTCCTACAATGAGCAGTTCTTC | CASSLPGGTSYNEQFF | TRBV7-6 | TRBD2 | 16 | TRBJ2-1 | .
TGTGCCAGCAGTTCAGGGGGGGGGACTAGCTACCGTAGGGAGCAGTACTTC | CASSSGGGTSYRREQYF | TRBV28 | TRBD2 | 17 | TRBJ2-7 | .
TGTGCCAGCAGTGCTGGGGGCCAAGACTATGGCTACACCTTC | CASSAGGQDYGYTF | TRBV2 | . | 14 | TRBJ1-2 | .
TGTGCCAGCAGTTACTCGAGGCGGAACACTGAAGCTTTCTTT | CASSYSRRNTEAFF | TRBV6-2/TRBV6-3 | . | 14 | TRBJ1-1 | .
TGTGCCAGCAGCCTTAGGGGTAGCGGGACCTCAAGGGCCACGCAGTATTTT | CASSLRGSGTSRATQYF | TRBV5-4 | TRBD2 | 17 | TRBJ2-3 | .
TGTGCCAGCAGTCCCCAGAGAGCGGGGCGACTGAATGAGCAGTTCTTC | CASSPQRAGRLNEQFF | TRBV6-4 | TRBD2 | 16 | TRBJ2-1 | .
TGTGCCAGTAGTATCCCCTTTCGGCAGGGCGGCACAGATACGCAGTATTTT | CASSIPFRQGGTDTQYF | TRBV19 | . | 17 | TRBJ2-3 | .
TGCAGCGCGTGGGCGGGCGAGGGAGATACGCAGTATTTT | CSAWAGEGDTQYF | TRBV29-1 | . | 13 | TRBJ2-3 | .
TGTGCCAGCAGTTCGATCGGGGGGGGTCAGCCCCAGCATTTT | CASSSIGGGQPQHF | TRBV28 | . | 14 | TRBJ1-5 | .
TGTGCCACCAGTGATTTCCCACGGGGAAATGAGGGCTACACCTTC | CATSDFPRGNEGYTF | TRBV24-1 | . | 15 | TRBJ1-2 | .
TGTGCCAGCAGTCTCACTACAGGGAACACTGAAGCTTTCTTT | CASSLTTGNTEAFF | TRBV7-9 | . | 14 | TRBJ1-1 | .
TGTGCCAGCAGCGTCGATTGGGGGCCCCATGGCTACACCTTC | CASSVDWGPHGYTF | TRBV9 | . | 14 | TRBJ1-2 | .
TGTGCCAGCAGTCCCCCCAGGACTAGCGGGGGGGTAGGAGATACGCAGTATTTT | CASSPPRTSGGVGDTQYF | TRBV6-6 | TRBD2 | 18 | TRBJ2-3 | .
TGTGCCAGCAGCCCAACCGACAGGGTGAATATGAGGACCATATATTTT | CASSPTDRVNMRTIYF | TRBV5-6 | TRBD1 | 16 | TRBJ1-3 | .
TGTGCCAGCAGCTCAGGGACAGTCAATACGCAGTATTTT | CASSSGTVNTQYF | TRBV7-3 | TRBD1 | 13 | TRBJ2-3 | .
TGCAGTGCTAGTCAGGGGGCCGGAGGGGAGCCCCAGCATTTT | CSASQGAGGEPQHF | TRBV20-1 | TRBD1 | 14 | TRBJ1-5 | .
TGTGCCACCCGACTAGCGGGCCTGGCGAACACCGGGGAGCTGTTTTTT | CATRLAGLANTGELFF | TRBV19 | TRBD2 | 16 | TRBJ2-2 | once
TGTGCCAGCAGTTACGCGCTCCACTCTGGAAACACCATATATTTT | CASSYALHSGNTIYF | TRBV6-5 | . | 15 | TRBJ1-3 | .
TGTGCCAGCAGCCCTATGACAGTCCTAAACTATGGCTACACCTTC | CASSPMTVLNYGYTF | TRBV5-5 | . | 15 | TRBJ1-2 | .
TGTGCCAGCAGTTCCACAGGACGCCATTACGAGCAGTACTTC | CASSSTGRHYEQYF | TRBV28 | . | 14 | TRBJ2-7 | .
TGTGCCAGCAGCCAAAGGGACAGGGCGGTGGTGGGCAATTCACCCCTCCACTTT | CASSQRDRAVVGNSPLHF | TRBV9 | TRBD1 | 18 | TRBJ1-6 | .
TGCGCCAGCAGCTCACAGGGGGCGCGTGGGGCCAACGTCCTGACTTTC | CASSSQGARGANVLTF | TRBV5-1 | TRBD1 | 16 | TRBJ2-6 | .
TGTGCCAGCAGTTCGCAGCGGACAGGGGCGAACACTGAAGCTTTCTTT | CASSSQRTGANTEAFF | TRBV2 | TRBD1 | 16 | TRBJ1-1 | .
TGTGCCAGCAGCCGGGACAGCAACGAGCAGTACTTC | CASSRDSNEQYF | TRBV9 | TRBD1 | 12 | TRBJ2-7 | .
TGTGCCAGCAGTCCCGGGACAGGGAAAAACTATGGCTACACCTTC | CASSPGTGKNYGYTF | TRBV28 | TRBD1 | 15 | TRBJ1-2 | once
TGTGCCAGCTCACTAGACAGGGCGGACACCGGGGAGCTGTTTTTT | CASSLDRADTGELFF | TRBV18 | TRBD1 | 15 | TRBJ2-2 | .
TGTGCCAGCAGCGTAGATGCGAGCGCTGGAAACACCATATATTTT | CASSVDASAGNTIYF | TRBV9 | . | 15 | TRBJ1-3 | .
TGTGCCAGCAGCTTAGGGACAGGAGATACGCAGTATTTT | CASSLGTGDTQYF | TRBV7-9 | TRBD1 | 13 | TRBJ2-3 | .
TGTGCCAGCACCAGGACTGTCGGCGGGACCCAGTACTTC | CASTRTVGGTQYF | TRBV5-8 | . | 13 | TRBJ2-5 | .
TGTGCCAGCAGCTTAGGGGCGGGGAACACTGAAGCTTTCTTT | CASSLGAGNTEAFF | TRBV11-3 | . | 14 | TRBJ1-1 | .
TGTGCCAGCAGCCAACGGCGGGGGGGCGACTCCTACAATGAGCAGTTCTTC | CASSQRRGGDSYNEQFF | TRBV4-2 | TRBD2 | 17 | TRBJ2-1 | .
TGTGCCAGCACTGCGGGGGCGGGTGAGCAGTACTTC | CASTAGAGEQYF | TRBV7-9 | . | 12 | TRBJ2-7 | .
TGTGCCAGCAGCATATTCCGGGACAGGGGGCTCCCGAACACTGAAGCTTTCTTT | CASSIFRDRGLPNTEAFF | TRBV6-2/TRBV6-3 | TRBD1 | 18 | TRBJ1-1 | .
TGTGCCAGCAGCTACAGGGGGGCGAGGAATTCACCCCTCCACTTT | CASSYRGARNSPLHF | TRBV28 | TRBD1 | 15 | TRBJ1-6 | .
TGTGCCAGCAGAACTAGCGGGAGGGCCTTCGGCAATGAGCAGTTCTTC | CASRTSGRAFGNEQFF | TRBV3-1/TRBV3-2 | TRBD2 | 16 | TRBJ2-1 | once
TGTGCCAGCAAGGAGGACCAGGCTGAGGATGAGCAGTTCTTC | CASKEDQAEDEQFF | TRBV25-1 | . | 14 | TRBJ2-1 | once
TGTGCCAGCAGAACCGACAGGCGTGACGGCTACACCTTC | CASRTDRRDGYTF | TRBV27 | . | 13 | TRBJ1-2 | few
TGTGCCACCAGTGATCGACAGGGGGCGGCTGAAAAACTGTTTTTT | CATSDRQGAAEKLFF | TRBV24-1 | TRBD1 | 15 | TRBJ1-4 | .
TGTGCCAGCATTTACGGCTACGAGCAGTACTTC | CASIYGYEQYF | TRBV12-3/TRBV12-4 | . | 11 | TRBJ2-7 | .
TGTGCCACCAGCAGAGATGACTCCTTCTCCTACGAGCAGTACTTC | CATSRDDSFSYEQYF | TRBV15 | . | 15 | TRBJ2-7 | .